The 24 T cell receptor beta chains below were found in one sample sequenced in a study of cytomegalovirus exposure and HLA in healthy donors. 13 Jbeta primers and 60 Vbeta primers were used for the PCR. Generated by immunoSEQ multiplex PCR, the TCRdb table keeps only in-frame clones and is missing some. The sample lists about 210,000 clones, 75% to 80% occurring once. The specimen sequenced was PBMCs. The receptors originated from a male donor in good health and CMV-seronegative.

The CDR3 reads CATSREQGGQETQYF. The DNA of the CDR3 is TGTGCCACCAGCAGAGAACAGGGGGGCCAAGAGACCCAGTACTTC. V usage is TRBV15 and J usage is TRBJ2-5, with TRBD1 matching 8 bases. The CDR3 extends over 15 amino acids. From germline, CDR1 is LNHNV and CDR2 YYDKDF (reference sequence). V dropped 0 bases and J dropped 1; count of bases not matched to a gene: 1.

This sequence joins TRBV28 and TRBJ1-5; D uncertain. The CDR3 consists of 16 residues. V dropped 5 bases and J dropped 2 bases, with 16 bases sitting between them. CDR1 MDHEN and CDR2 SYDVKM come from the germline V gene. The CDR3 spells CASSLYVANGNQPQHF. The CDR3 nucleotides read TGTGCCAGCAGTCTTTATGTTGCGAATGGCAATCAGCCCCAGCATTTT. Using reference TRBV28 and TRBJ1-5 for the parts outside the CDR3, the full variable domain is DVKVTQSSRYLVKRTGEKVFLECVQDMDHENMFWYRQDPGLGLRLIYFSYDVKMKEKGDIPEGYSVSREKKERFSLILESASTNQTSMYLCASSLYVANGNQPQHFGDGTRLSIL.

The CDR3: CASSLGLAGGTDTQYF. In DNA, the CDR3 is TGTGCCAGCAGCTTGGGACTAGCGGGAGGAACAGATACGCAGTATTTT. V is TRBV5-6 and J is TRBJ2-3; TRBD2 matches 13 bases. V was pared by 0 bases and J by 3 bases, with 1 base of the junction left unmatched. The CDR3 covers 16 residues. Germline V gene sequence: CDR1 SGHDT, CDR2 YYEEEE.

This clone was picked up a small number of times. The rearrangement joins TRBV5-1 to TRBJ2-1, with 11 bases matching TRBD2. Per the germline V gene, CDR1 is SGHRS and CDR2 is YFSETQ. The CDR3 has 16 amino acids. V shed 2 bases and J 6 bases; nucleotides not matched to a gene: 7. CDR3 bases: TGCGCCAGCAGCTTCCCACTAGCGGGAGATCCCAATGAGCAGTTCTTC. As protein: CASSFPLAGDPNEQFF.

This chain uses TRBV4-1 with TRBJ2-7, with no clear D. CDR1 is MGHRA, CDR2 YSYEKL, per germline. V was trimmed by 2 bases and J by 0 bases, leaving 8 bases between them. This CDR3 has 14 residues. CDR3 region: CASSQWAFSYEQYF. The CDR3 coding sequence is TGCGCCAGCAGCCAATGGGCCTTCTCCTACGAGCAGTACTTC.

The chain recombines TRBV9 with TRBJ2-1; TRBD2 agrees at 7 bases. Germline V gene sequence: CDR1 SGDLS, CDR2 YYNGEE. V shed 3 bases and J 8 bases; nucleotides not matched to a gene: 5. The CDR3 length is 13 residues. The CDR3 DNA reads as TGTGCCAGCAGCGACCCACGGGGGGATGAGCAGTTCTTC. Its protein product is CASSDPRGDEQFF.

Remarks on this clone: This same CDR3 is encoded by further DNA sequences in the sample. The V gene is TRBV9, the J gene TRBJ1-1; 7 bases line up with TRBD1. The J segment lost 1 base and the V segment lost 1 base, leaving 1 base of the junction unmatched. Germline CDR1 SGDLS, CDR2 YYNGEE. There are 14 residues in the CDR3. CDR3 coding DNA: TGTGCCAGCAGCGTAACAGGGGCGAACACTGAAGCTTTCTTT. This translates into CASSVTGANTEAFF.

The chain recombines TRBV7-6 with TRBJ2-2; 16 positions match TRBD2. The CDR3 has 18 amino acids. After removal of 5 bases from V and 0 bases from J, the junction contained 3 bases not matched to a gene. Germline CDR1 reads SGHVS; CDR2 reads FNYEAQ. CDR3 sequence reads: CASSTGTSGGANTGELFF. The CDR3 DNA is TGTGCCAGCAGCACCGGGACTAGCGGGGGGGCGAACACCGGGGAGCTGTTTTTT.

The chain has TRBV6-4 and TRBJ2-7, with TRBD2 as a possible D gene (6 bases). This CDR3 spans 17 amino acids. V was shortened by 0 bases and J by 6 bases, with 21 bases between the two germline ends. Germline loops: CDR1 MRHNA, CDR2 SNTAGT. The CDR3: CASSDSFPPGVPFEQYF. CDR3 coding DNA: TGTGCCAGCAGTGACTCTTTCCCGCCGGGGGTCCCCTTCGAGCAGTACTTC.

The CDR3 region is CAWNGVLATQYF. The CDR3 DNA reads as TGTGCCTGGAATGGAGTTTTGGCTACGCAGTATTTT. V usage is TRBV30 and J usage is TRBJ2-3, with D unclear. This CDR3 has 12 residues. The germline gives CDR1 GTSNPN, CDR2 SVGIG (reference sequence). The V end lost 4 bases, the J end lost 8 bases, and 13 bases lay between the germline ends.

The chain has TRBV7-2 and TRBJ2-7, with D hard to call. The CDR3 consists of 13 residues. The germline V gene has CDR1 SGHTA and CDR2 FQGNSA. V shed 5 bases and J shed 0 bases, with 8 bases lying between them. In DNA form, the CDR3 reads TGTGCCAGCAGCACACGGAGCTCCTACGAGCAGTACTTC. Its translation: CASSTRSSYEQYF. The variable domain in full, completed from reference TRBV7-2 and TRBJ2-7, reads GAGVSQSPSNKVTEKGKDVELRCDPISGHTALYWYRQSLGQGLEFLIYFQGNSAPDKSGLPSDRFSAERTGGSVSTLTIQRTQQEDSAVYLCASSTRSSYEQYFGPGTRLTVT.

This chain connects TRBV5-1 to TRBJ1-4, with D perhaps TRBD1 (5 bases). Germline V gene lookup returns CDR1 SGHRS and CDR2 YFSETQ. Trimming took 0 bases from V and 0 from J, leaving 9 bases between them. CDR3 length: 16 residues. The CDR3 DNA sequence: TGCGCCAGCAGCTTGGGACAGTCACCAACTAATGAAAAACTGTTTTTT. This gives the protein CASSLGQSPTNEKLFF.

The chain has TRBV7-2 and TRBJ1-2; TRBD1 is a possible D gene (5 bases). Trimming pared 3 bases from V and 0 bases from J, leaving 11 bases between. Germline V gives CDR1 SGHTA, CDR2 FQGNSA. The length of the CDR3 is 15 residues. The CDR3 DNA sequence: TGTGCCAGCAGCTTCGATTCGACAGCTAACTATGGCTACACCTTC. Translated, it gives CASSFDSTANYGYTF.

Concerning this clone itself: This specimen includes other DNA sequences encoding the same CDR3. V usage is TRBV28 and J usage is TRBJ1-4; D is possibly TRBD1 (6 bases). CDR1 is MDHEN, CDR2 SYDVKM, per germline. The V and J ends lost 4 bases and 7 bases respectively, with 7 bases between them. The CDR3 covers 12 residues. The CDR3: CASSSRGEKLFF. The CDR3 DNA follows: TGTGCCAGCAGTTCCAGGGGTGAAAAACTGTTTTTT.

V is TRBV9 and J is TRBJ2-1, with 12 bases matching TRBD2. J gave up 6 bases and V 0 bases, and 4 bases lay outside the gene matches. Germline V gives CDR1 SGDLS, CDR2 YYNGEE. The CDR3 spans 16 residues. The CDR3 region has the DNA TGTGCCAGCAGCGTAGCTTTACTAGCGGGGGGCAATGAGCAGTTCTTC. Translation: CASSVALLAGGNEQFF.

The chain employs TRBV29-1 and TRBJ1-1, with D possibly TRBD1 on 5 matching bases. CDR1 is SQVTM, CDR2 ANQGSEA, per germline. The CDR3 consists of 12 residues. With 1 base removed from V and 7 bases from J, the gap between germline ends came to 10 bases. The CDR3 nucleotides read TGCAGCGTTGAAGTAAGACAGAATGAAGCTTTCTTT. This codes for CSVEVRQNEAFF.

V and J are TRBV28 and TRBJ1-5; 8 positions match TRBD1. In germline, CDR1 is MDHEN, CDR2 SYDVKM. J lost 4 bases, V lost 6 bases, and 17 bases had no gene match. CDR3 length: 18 amino acids. The CDR3 protein is CASRKRQGQGGLNQPQHF. CDR3 nucleotide sequence: TGTGCCAGCAGGAAACGACAGGGGCAAGGGGGCCTTAATCAGCCCCAGCATTTT.

This clone has only one observation. The rearrangement uses TRBV7-9 and TRBJ1-1; 10 nucleotides align to TRBD1. In germline, CDR1 is SEHNR, CDR2 FQNEAQ (reference sequence). J lost 4 bases, V lost 5 bases, and 7 bases had no gene match. The CDR3 is 15 residues long. CDR3 DNA: TGTGCCAGCAGCCCTAGGACAGGGGGGTCCACTGAAGCTTTCTTT. It codes for CASSPRTGGSTEAFF.

The J gene is TRBJ2-1, the V gene TRBV27; weak D call: TRBD2 (5 bases). Germline V gene lookup returns CDR1 MNHEY and CDR2 SMNVEV (reference sequence). The V end lost 5 bases, the J end lost 6 bases, and 8 bases lay between the germline ends. The CDR3 runs to 12 residues. The CDR3 loop is CASSVGLNEQFF. Written as DNA, the CDR3 is TGTGCCAGCAGTGTCGGACTCAATGAGCAGTTCTTC.

The count of this clone is one. V usage is TRBV30 and J usage is TRBJ1-2; no clear D. The CDR3 covers 10 residues. CDR1 and CDR2 (germline): GTSNPN, SVGIG (reference sequence). The germline V and J ends were trimmed by 8 bases and 4 bases, with 8 bases remaining between them. In DNA, the CDR3 is TGTGCCGCCGGACTCTATGGCTACACCTTC. Protein product: CAAGLYGYTF.

This sequence joins TRBV27 and TRBJ2-7; a possible D gene is TRBD2 (6 bases). CDR1 and CDR2 from the germline V gene are MNHEY and SMNVEV (reference sequence). The germline V and J ends were trimmed by 2 bases and 6 bases, with 11 bases remaining between them. CDR3 length: 13 residues. The CDR3 DNA sequence: TGTGCCAGCAGTTTAAGCGGGCAATTCGAGCAGTACTTC. It codes for CASSLSGQFEQYF.

V usage is TRBV6-5 and J usage is TRBJ2-3, with 7 bases identical to TRBD2. This CDR3 is 14 amino acids long. The germline gives CDR1 MNHEY, CDR2 SVGAGI. V shed 6 bases and J 6 bases; nucleotides not matched to a gene: 9. The CDR3 is CASSRREGLDTQYF. The DNA for the CDR3 is TGTGCCAGCAGCCGAAGGGAGGGGTTGGATACGCAGTATTTT.

This clone was seen a handful of times. The CDR3 coding sequence is TGCAGCGCCCAAGGGAGAAGTTTCCACGAGCAGTACTTC. This codes for CSAQGRSFHEQYF. V is TRBV29-1 and J is TRBJ2-7; D might be TRBD2 (5 bases). The V end was cut by 7 bases, the J end by 5 bases, with 18 bases between. The CDR3 loop spans 13 amino acids. CDR1 and CDR2 (germline): SQVTM, ANQGSEA.

The J gene is TRBJ2-5, the V gene TRBV5-1; D is perhaps TRBD1 (5 bases). This CDR3 contains 14 residues. CDR1 and CDR2 from the germline V gene are SGHRS and YFSETQ. V was clipped by 6 bases and J by 3 bases, with 15 bases between them. The CDR3 region is CASKLGAGEETQYF. The CDR3 nucleotides read TGCGCCAGCAAGCTTGGGGCAGGAGAAGAGACCCAGTACTTC.